Below, 18 T cell receptor beta chains from the same sample are listed, as sequenced in a study of T cell responses to AZD1222 COVID-19 vaccine. Only in-frame clones appear in the TCRdb table, and some are missing; sequencing was by immunoSEQ multiplex PCR. The sample gives some 150,000 clones, more than 85% of which show up once; 6.9% is in the top ten. The sequenced sample was peripheral blood, obtained after recovery from COVID-19. The receptors come from an adult who had recovered from COVID-19.

V gene TRBV6-5 combines with J gene TRBJ2-7, with TRBD2 identical over 7 bases. Germline-derived CDR1 and CDR2 are MNHEY and SVGAGI. The trim removed 6 bases at V and 2 bases at J, leaving 7 bases unmatched. The CDR3 consists of 14 residues. CDR3 residues: CASRALRGAYEQYF. In nucleotides, the CDR3 is TGTGCCAGCAGAGCTCTTCGGGGGGCCTACGAGCAGTACTTC.

The V and J genes are TRBV29-1 and TRBJ2-5; TRBD2 agrees at 8 bases. The CDR3 length is 12 residues. Looked up from germline, CDR1 is SQVTM and CDR2 is ANQGSEA. Trimming took 8 bases from V and 9 from J; bases not matched to a gene: 11. CDR3: CSIGLAEEAQYF. CDR3 coding DNA: TGCAGCATCGGACTAGCCGAGGAGGCCCAGTACTTC.

This clone was recorded a few times. The chain carries TRBV29-1 and TRBJ2-5, with D possibly TRBD1 on 5 matching bases. The germline CDR1 and CDR2 sequences are SQVTM and ANQGSEA. V lost 3 bases and J lost 5, with 16 bases in between. The CDR3 runs to 14 residues. This chain's CDR3 is CSVDGQGIGETQYF. The DNA for the CDR3 is TGCAGCGTTGATGGGCAGGGCATTGGGGAGACCCAGTACTTC.

The rearrangement joins TRBV27 to TRBJ1-2; D is ambiguous. Trimming removed 5 bases at V and 1 base at J, with 20 bases between. CDR1 and CDR2 from the germline V gene are MNHEY and SMNVEV (reference sequence). The CDR3 has 17 residues. CDR3 sequence reads: CASSRILGQNLNYGYTF. The CDR3 DNA reads as TGTGCCAGCAGTCGAATCCTTGGGCAGAACCTTAACTATGGCTACACCTTC.

The chain has TRBV4-1 and TRBJ2-1; the match to TRBD2 covers 7 bases. Losses at the gene ends were 1 base for V and 8 bases for J; bases not matched to a gene: 8. Germline loops: CDR1 MGHRA, CDR2 YSYEKL. CDR3 size: 15 residues. In DNA form, the CDR3 reads TGCGCCAGCAGCCAAGGGGGCGGGAGTGTCTATGAGCAGTTCTTC. Translation: CASSQGGGSVYEQFF.

J is TRBJ2-5 and V is TRBV12-5; 11 nucleotides match TRBD2. Losses at the gene ends were 9 bases for V and 2 bases for J; bases not matched to a gene: 2. CDR1 LGHNT and CDR2 FRNRAP come from the germline V gene. The CDR3 length is 13 residues. The DNA for the CDR3 is TGTGCTAGACTAGCGGGGGTTCAAGAGACCCAGTACTTC. This translates into CARLAGVQETQYF.

The DNA for the CDR3 is TGTGCCAGCAGCCCTTCACTAGCGGGGGTAGAGACCCAGTACTTC. It yields the protein CASSPSLAGVETQYF. This rearrangement joins TRBV7-3 to TRBJ2-5; TRBD2 matches 11 bases. The length of the CDR3 is 15 residues. The germline CDR1 and CDR2 sequences are SGHTA and FQGTGA. V shed 5 bases and J 4 bases; nucleotides not matched to a gene: 6.

This CDR3 reads CASSVQGGRETQYF. CDR3 nucleotides: TGTGCCAGCAGCGTACAGGGGGGGAGAGAGACCCAGTACTTC. The chain recombines TRBV9 with TRBJ2-5; D could derive from TRBD1 or TRBD2 (7 bases each). V shed 1 base and J shed 4 bases, with 11 bases lying between them. The CDR3 covers 14 residues. Germline-derived CDR1 and CDR2 are SGDLS and YYNGEE.

The chain employs TRBV19 and TRBJ2-7, with 8 bases aligning to TRBD2. V shed 5 bases, J shed 3 bases, and the junction held 9 bases outside the gene matches. The CDR3 is 15 residues long. Germline V gene sequence: CDR1 LNHDA, CDR2 SQIVND (reference sequence). CDR3 in DNA: TGTGCCAGTAGTCGTTACCTAGCGGGTGACTACGAGCAGTACTTC. Its protein product is CASSRYLAGDYEQYF.

The V gene is TRBV6-5, the J gene TRBJ2-1; the match to TRBD2 covers 8 bases. The CDR3 consists of 14 residues. The V gene end was trimmed by 8 bases and the J gene end by 9 bases; junction bases not matched to a gene: 12. The germline gives CDR1 MNHEY, CDR2 SVGAGI. CDR3 loop: CASSFPGGLGEQFF. CDR3 sequence (DNA): TGTGCCAGCTCCTTTCCGGGGGGGCTTGGTGAGCAGTTCTTC.

V gene TRBV18 combines with J gene TRBJ2-7; D possibly matches TRBD1 or TRBD2 (5 bases each). Looked up from germline, CDR1 is KGHSH and CDR2 is LQKENI. V was clipped by 6 bases and J by 2 bases, with 14 bases between them. This CDR3 spans 14 amino acids. As DNA, the CDR3 is TGTGCCAGCTCCCTCGGGACGCCAGCCTACGAGCAGTACTTC. It codes for CASSLGTPAYEQYF. The full variable domain, with the rest looked up from reference TRBV18 and TRBJ2-7, is NAGVMQNPRHLVRRRGQEARLRCSPMKGHSHVYWYRQLPEEGLKFMVYLQKENIIDESGMPKERFSAEFPKEGPSILRIQQVVRGDSAAYFCASSLGTPAYEQYFGPGTRLTVT.

The genes are TRBV5-4 and TRBJ1-2, with 8 bases lining up with TRBD1. V lost 4 bases, J lost 4 bases, and 3 bases stayed unmatched. This CDR3 has 13 amino acids. Germline CDR1 reads SGHNT; CDR2 reads YYREEE (reference sequence). The CDR3 sequence: CASSTGQGYGYTF. In nucleotides, the CDR3 is TGTGCCAGCAGCACCGGACAGGGCTATGGCTACACCTTC.

The genes are TRBV6-2 or TRBV6-3 and TRBJ1-1; D is ambiguous. The CDR3 is 12 residues long. From germline, CDR1 is MNHEY and CDR2 SVGEGT. V lost 4 bases and J 6 bases, leaving 9 bases between the germline ends. The CDR3 DNA is TGTGCCAGCAGTTGGGAAGCCGCTGAAGCTTTCTTT. This translates into CASSWEAAEAFF.

This rearrangement joins TRBV28 to TRBJ1-5; D gene ambiguous. In germline, CDR1 is MDHEN, CDR2 SYDVKM. V gave up 8 bases and J gave up 5 bases, with 7 bases separating them. CDR3 size: 11 residues. The CDR3 region is CASRRDQPQHF. In DNA, the CDR3 is TGTGCCAGCCGGAGGGATCAGCCCCAGCATTTT. The whole variable domain, filled in from reference TRBV28 and TRBJ1-5, reads DVKVTQSSRYLVKRTGEKVFLECVQDMDHENMFWYRQDPGLGLRLIYFSYDVKMKEKGDIPEGYSVSREKKERFSLILESASTNQTSMYLCASRRDQPQHFGDGTRLSIL.

The V call is TRBV4-2, the J call TRBJ1-1; D uncertain. This CDR3 region has 15 residues. Germline V gives CDR1 LGHNA, CDR2 YNFKEQ. V lost 2 bases, J lost 0 bases, and 10 bases lay in between. The DNA of the CDR3 is TGTGCCAGCAGCCAACCCTCGACGGTGAACACTGAAGCTTTCTTT. This gives the protein CASSQPSTVNTEAFF.

This clone was seen more than once but under ten times. The CDR3 nucleotides read TGTGCCAGCAGCCCTTGGGGACAGGGTCACGGGGAGCTGTTTTTT. This encodes CASSPWGQGHGELFF. The rearrangement links TRBV3-1 (or the pseudogene TRBV3-2) to TRBJ2-2, with 9 bases that match TRBD1. J was trimmed by 7 bases and V by 4 bases; bases with no gene match: 7. The V gene's germline CDR1 is LGHDT and CDR2 YNNKEL (reference sequence). The CDR3 is 15 amino acids.

The chain employs TRBV6-4 and TRBJ1-2; D is uncertain. Trimming pared 6 bases from V and 3 bases from J, leaving 17 bases between. The length of the CDR3 is 15 residues. Germline values: CDR1 MRHNA, CDR2 SNTAGT. CDR3 sequence (DNA): TGTGCCAGCAGCCACTGGGTAGGGAGAGACTATGGCTACACCTTC. This encodes CASSHWVGRDYGYTF.

V and J are TRBV11-3 and TRBJ1-1; tentatively, D is TRBD1 (5 bases). Trimming shortened V by 1 base and J by 0 bases, and 6 bases separated the two germline ends. The CDR3 contains 14 residues. CDR1 is SGHNT, CDR2 YENEEA, per germline. CDR3 bases: TGTGCCAGCAGCTTAGCGGGGGTGAACACTGAAGCTTTCTTT. Translated, it gives CASSLAGVNTEAFF.